These T cell receptor beta chains were read from a single sample in a study of OX40 agonist ivuxolimab in advanced cancers. Clones were sequenced by immunoSEQ multiplex PCR, and TCRdb holds only the in-frame ones, with some missing. Altogether roughly 100,000 clones are present, approximately 90% being singletons, with the ten largest covering less than 1%. Sample: CD4+ or CD8+ T cells sorted from blood, taken in a trial of the OX40 agonist ivuxolimab. All receptors derive from an adult with an advanced solid tumor such as melanoma, head and neck, liver or kidney cancer. Each CDR3 is given with its conserved first and last residue. The order of the fields is V gene, clone size, D gene, J gene, CDR3 protein, CDR3 DNA. The D gene is left open where the match is weak. Where a row states a size, it is once, few, many or the class of an expanded clone; other rows omit it.

TRBV5-1	NA	TRBD1	TRBJ2-7	CASSYRTGGYEQYF	TGCGCCAGCAGCTACAGGACAGGGGGCTACGAGCAGTACTTC
TRBV14	NA	TRBD2	TRBJ2-1	CASSRPLGGGYNEQFF	TGTGCCAGCAGCCGCCCTCTGGGGGGGGGATACAATGAGCAGTTCTTC
TRBV5-1	NA	NA	TRBJ2-1	CASSLVGAEQFF	TGCGCCAGCAGCTTGGTAGGGGCTGAGCAGTTCTTC
TRBV30	NA	TRBD1	TRBJ2-7	CAWERQGSYEQYF	TGTGCCTGGGAGAGACAGGGCTCCTACGAGCAGTACTTC
TRBV18	NA	NA	TRBJ2-5	CASSPGLQVWGQETQYF	TGTGCCAGCTCACCAGGGTTGCAGGTGTGGGGGCAAGAGACCCAGTACTTC
TRBV7-8	NA	NA	TRBJ2-1	CASSPRLSYNEQFF	TGTGCCAGCTCCCCCCGGCTCTCCTACAATGAGCAGTTCTTC
TRBV28	NA	NA	TRBJ1-6	CASTLGGSSYNSPLHF	TGTGCCAGCACTCTAGGGGGGAGCTCCTATAATTCACCCCTCCACTTT
TRBV5-1	NA	NA	TRBJ2-5	CASSLKGVGETQYF	TGCGCCAGCAGCTTGAAAGGGGTGGGGGAGACCCAGTACTTC
TRBV9	NA	TRBD2	TRBJ2-1	CASSGSGVSYNEQFF	TGTGCCAGCAGTGGAAGCGGGGTCTCCTACAATGAGCAGTTCTTC
TRBV29-1	once	NA	TRBJ1-6	CSPGHDPRCSPLHF	TGCAGCCCGGGACACGACCCCCGGTGTTCACCCCTCCACTTT
TRBV5-1	NA	TRBD1	TRBJ2-1	CASSLAGTGAGEQFF	TGCGCCAGCAGCTTGGCCGGGACAGGGGCTGGTGAGCAGTTCTTC
TRBV28	NA	NA	TRBJ1-2	CASSSNYGYTF	TGTGCCAGCAGTTCAAACTATGGCTACACCTTC
TRBV7-2	NA	TRBD2	TRBJ2-7	CASSLSSGGVQYF	TGTGCCAGCAGCTTAAGTAGCGGGGGGGTGCAGTACTTC
TRBV5-5	NA	NA	TRBJ1-4	CASSVREGGEKLFF	TGTGCCAGCAGCGTGAGGGAGGGAGGAGAAAAACTGTTTTTT
TRBV21-1	NA	NA	TRBJ2-1	CASSGHRARYNEQFF	TGTGCCAGCAGCGGTCACAGGGCCCGGTACAATGAGCAGTTCTTC
TRBV28	NA	NA	TRBJ1-2	CASSLNYVDSITGGYTF	TGTGCCAGCAGTTTAAACTATGTGGACTCCATAACGGGGGGCTACACCTTC
TRBV6-5	once	NA	TRBJ2-7	CASSLGGEQYF	TGTGCCAGCAGTTTAGGAGGCGAGCAGTACTTC
TRBV19	NA	TRBD1	TRBJ1-2	CASRPQGGYTF	TGTGCCAGTAGGCCACAGGGGGGCTACACCTTC
TRBV18	once	NA	TRBJ1-5	CASSPPGGRNQPQHF	TGTGCCAGCTCACCCCCCGGGGGTCGCAATCAGCCCCAGCATTTT
TRBV7-9	NA	NA	TRBJ1-5	CASSLEGGTPHQPQHF	TGTGCCAGCAGCTTAGAAGGGGGGACCCCACATCAGCCCCAGCATTTT
TRBV6-6	NA	TRBD1	TRBJ1-2	CASRPSAGGYGYTF	TGTGCCAGCAGGCCCAGCGCAGGGGGCTATGGCTACACCTTC
TRBV7-2	NA	TRBD1	TRBJ1-4	CASSQTGGREKLFF	TGTGCCAGCAGCCAAACAGGGGGCCGAGAAAAACTGTTTTTT
TRBV4-3	NA	NA	TRBJ1-1	CASSQVGQGLVTEAFF	TGCGCCAGCAGCCAAGTTGGGCAGGGCTTGGTCACTGAAGCTTTCTTT
TRBV19	NA	NA	TRBJ1-1	CASSIDTYEAFF	TGTGCCAGTAGTATAGATACGTATGAAGCTTTCTTT
TRBV14	NA	NA	TRBJ2-1	CASSQFYEQFF	TGTGCCAGCAGCCAGTTTTATGAGCAGTTCTTC